This TCR beta chain was sequenced in a study of shared clonotypes between healthy human individuals. This clone showed up many times. What it binds is not known. Other DNA sequences in the same sample also yield this CDR3. Findings of the study overall: The authors sampled blood alone, and tissue repertoires likely differ.

When replicate PCRs were run on unsorted PBMC, they used approximately 300 ng DNA, around 30,000 T cell genomes. Clones were sequenced by immunoSEQ multiplex PCR, and TCRdb holds only the in-frame ones, with some missing. The sample shows hundreds of thousands of clones, around 77% of them seen only once. Those who donated were healthy HIV-negative adults, with no recent acute infections or vaccinations reported. The CDR3 is 13 residues long. The V gene's germline CDR1 is KGHSH and CDR2 LQKENI. Trimming took off 2 bases at V and 9 bases at J, with 11 bases between the two ends. The genes are TRBV18 and TRBJ2-1; D is unclear. The sequenced sample consisted of PBMCs. The TCR originated in a woman aged 40 to 49 in good health. Some clones in this sample may be carry-over from other donors' samples. The CDR3 region is CASSPVLVAEQFF. CDR3 sequence (DNA): TGTGCCAGCTCACCAGTTTTAGTCGCTGAGCAGTTCTTC.